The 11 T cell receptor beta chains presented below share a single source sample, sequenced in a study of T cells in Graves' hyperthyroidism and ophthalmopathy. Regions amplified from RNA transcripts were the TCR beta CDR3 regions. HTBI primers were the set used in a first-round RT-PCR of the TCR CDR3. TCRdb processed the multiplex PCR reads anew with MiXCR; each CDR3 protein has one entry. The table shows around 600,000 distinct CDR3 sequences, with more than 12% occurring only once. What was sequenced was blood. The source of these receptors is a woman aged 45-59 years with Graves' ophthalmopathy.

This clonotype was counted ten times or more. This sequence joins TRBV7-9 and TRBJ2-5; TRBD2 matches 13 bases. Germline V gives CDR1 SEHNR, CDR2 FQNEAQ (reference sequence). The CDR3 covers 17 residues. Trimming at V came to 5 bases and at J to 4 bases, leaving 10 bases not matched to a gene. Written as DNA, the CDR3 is TGTGCCAGCAGCCCAGGACTAGCGGGAGTCGTCGGAGAGACCCAGTACTTC. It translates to CASSPGLAGVVGETQYF.

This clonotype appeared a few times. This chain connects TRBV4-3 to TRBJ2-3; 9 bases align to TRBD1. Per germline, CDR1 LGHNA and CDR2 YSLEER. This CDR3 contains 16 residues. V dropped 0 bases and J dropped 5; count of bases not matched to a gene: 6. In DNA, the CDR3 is TGCGCCAGCAGCCAAGATCCGGGACAGGGAATAGATACGCAGTATTTT. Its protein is CASSQDPGQGIDTQYF.

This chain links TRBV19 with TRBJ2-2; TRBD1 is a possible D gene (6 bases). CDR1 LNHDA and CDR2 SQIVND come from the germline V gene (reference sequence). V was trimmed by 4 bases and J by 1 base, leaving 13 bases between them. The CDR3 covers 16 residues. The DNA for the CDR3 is TGTGCCAGTAGTACCGACGGGACACAGAACACCGGGGAGCTGTTTTTT. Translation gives CASSTDGTQNTGELFF.

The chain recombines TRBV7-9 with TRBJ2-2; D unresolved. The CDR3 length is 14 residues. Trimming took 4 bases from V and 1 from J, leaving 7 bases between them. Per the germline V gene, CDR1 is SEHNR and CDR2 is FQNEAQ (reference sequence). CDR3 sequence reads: CASSYPGNTGELFF. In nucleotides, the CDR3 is TGTGCCAGCAGCTATCCCGGGAACACCGGGGAGCTGTTTTTT.

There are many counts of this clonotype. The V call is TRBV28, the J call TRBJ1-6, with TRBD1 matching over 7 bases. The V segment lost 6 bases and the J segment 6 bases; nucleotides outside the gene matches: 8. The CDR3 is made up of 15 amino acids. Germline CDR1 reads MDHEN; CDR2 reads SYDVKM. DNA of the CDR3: TGTGCCAGCAGCCCCCAGGACAGGTTTAATTCACCCCTCCACTTT. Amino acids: CASSPQDRFNSPLHF.

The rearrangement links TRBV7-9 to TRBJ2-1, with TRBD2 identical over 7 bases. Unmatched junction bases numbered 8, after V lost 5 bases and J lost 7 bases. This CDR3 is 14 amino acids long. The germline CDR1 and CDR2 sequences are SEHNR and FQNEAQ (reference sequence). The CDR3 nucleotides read TGTGCCAGCAGCCACTGGGGGGGTCAGAATGAGCAGTTCTTC. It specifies CASSHWGGQNEQFF.

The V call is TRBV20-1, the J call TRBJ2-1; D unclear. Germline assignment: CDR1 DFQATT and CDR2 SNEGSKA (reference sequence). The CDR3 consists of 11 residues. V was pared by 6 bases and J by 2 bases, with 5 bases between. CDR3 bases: TGCAGTGCAACCCCCTACAATGAGCAGTTCTTC. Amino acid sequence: CSATPYNEQFF.

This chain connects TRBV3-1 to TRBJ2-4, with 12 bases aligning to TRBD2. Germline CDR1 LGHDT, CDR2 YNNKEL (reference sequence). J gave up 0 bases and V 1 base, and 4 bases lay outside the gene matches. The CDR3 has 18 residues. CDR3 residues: CASSQGTSGKLAKNIQYF. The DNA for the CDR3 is TGTGCCAGCAGCCAAGGGACTAGCGGGAAGCTAGCCAAAAACATTCAGTACTTC.

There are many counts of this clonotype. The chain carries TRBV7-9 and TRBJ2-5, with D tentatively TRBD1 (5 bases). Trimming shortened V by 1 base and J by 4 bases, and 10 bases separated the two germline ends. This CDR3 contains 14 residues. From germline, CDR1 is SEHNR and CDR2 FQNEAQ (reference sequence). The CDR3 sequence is CASSLVLGRETQYF. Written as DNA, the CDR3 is TGTGCCAGCAGCTTAGTCTTGGGGCGAGAGACCCAGTACTTC.

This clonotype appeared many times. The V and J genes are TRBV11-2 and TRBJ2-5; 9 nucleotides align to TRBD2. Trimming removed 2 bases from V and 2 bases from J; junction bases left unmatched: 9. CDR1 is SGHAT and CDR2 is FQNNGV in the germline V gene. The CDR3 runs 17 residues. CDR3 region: CASSLRLAGSPQETQYF. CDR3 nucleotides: TGTGCCAGCAGCTTACGCCTAGCGGGATCCCCACAAGAGACCCAGTACTTC. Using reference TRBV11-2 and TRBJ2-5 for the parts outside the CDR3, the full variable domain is EAGVAQSPRYKIIEKRQSVAFWCNPISGHATLYWYQQILGQGPKLLIQFQNNGVVDDSQLPKDRFSAERLKGVDSTLKIQPAKLEDSAVYLCASSLRLAGSPQETQYFGPGTRLLVL.

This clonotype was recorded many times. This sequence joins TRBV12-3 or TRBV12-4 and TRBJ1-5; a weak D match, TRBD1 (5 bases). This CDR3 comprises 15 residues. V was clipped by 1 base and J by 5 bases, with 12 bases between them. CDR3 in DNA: TGTGCCAGCAGTTTAGGGACACCGGCGGATCAGCCCCAGCATTTT. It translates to CASSLGTPADQPQHF.